This T cell receptor (beta chain) was obtained from a study of blood T cell repertoires in COVID-19. At the level of the study: T cells, B-cell-depleted T cells, or PBMCs provided the cDNA or gDNA that served as material.

This study enrolled people aged about 18 to 95 from about two dozen US geographic areas. Grouping used clinical history reported by participants in a survey and questionnaire. Sequenced by immunoSEQ multiplex PCR; TCRdb stores in-frame clones only, minus some. Of a few hundred thousand clones in the sample, roughly 87% were seen once. CDR3 length: 15 amino acids. V was pared by 4 bases and J by 6 bases, with 5 bases of the junction left unmatched. Germline V gives CDR1 SNHLY, CDR2 FYNNEI. The specimen was PBMCs or T cells enriched from blood (not recorded which). The chain carries TRBV2 and TRBJ1-5, with 11 bases that match TRBD1. The origin of this receptor is a woman younger than 45 who had recovered from COVID-19. Written as DNA, the CDR3 is TGTGCCAGCAGTGGAGGACAGGGGGCCGGTCAGCCCCAGCATTTT. This gives the protein CASSGGQGAGQPQHF.